This is a list of T cell receptor beta chains from one sample in a study of blood T cell repertoires in COVID-19. The repertoire was sequenced with immunoSEQ multiplex PCR; TCRdb's copy has only in-frame clones and lacks some. The table has some 460,000 clones, approximately 90% seen once. The sample consisted of PBMCs or T cells enriched from blood (not recorded which). These receptors all come from a woman aged 18-29 years who had recovered from COVID-19. CDR3s include the opening cysteine and the closing phenylalanine or tryptophan.

j_gene | v_gene | CDR3aa
TRBJ2-3 | TRBV5-6 | CASSSTLTGGRGDTQYF
TRBJ2-1 | TRBV29-1 | CSTRDRGRNEQFF
TRBJ1-2 | TRBV29-1 | CSESRGPNYGYTF
TRBJ2-3 | TRBV27 | CASSSEGRWYF
TRBJ1-2 | TRBV5-1 | CASSLAVGGNYGYTF
TRBJ1-4 | TRBV10-3 | CAISESAQENEKLFF
TRBJ2-1 | TRBV7-9 | CASSLGNTEQFF
TRBJ2-1 | TRBV5-1 | CASSPTGTYNEQFF
TRBJ2-1 | TRBV5-1 | CASSLRTGDLNEQFF
TRBJ1-3 | TRBV19 | CASSIGETGNTIYF
TRBJ2-1 | TRBV9 | CASSARDSSYNEQFF
TRBJ2-6 | TRBV28 | CASGAQGYGANVLTF
TRBJ1-1 | TRBV24-1 | CATSVGEGEAFF
TRBJ1-1 | TRBV2 | CASSIQGTPDEAFF
TRBJ1-1 | TRBV30 | CAWSRDGLPNTEAFF
TRBJ1-2 | TRBV30 | CAWSADSFYGYTF
TRBJ2-7 | TRBV30 | CAWSKGTGVEQYF
TRBJ1-6 | TRBV4-1 | CASSQRGIQGVANSPLHF
TRBJ2-1 | TRBV28 | CASSQGVTYNEQFF
TRBJ1-5 | TRBV6-6 | CASTGQGRLQPQHF
TRBJ1-5 | TRBV19 | CASRSQGFSNQPQHF
TRBJ2-5 | TRBV3-1/TRBV3-2 | CASSQDSSRGTQYF
TRBJ1-2 | TRBV28 | CASVQGWDYGYTF
TRBJ1-2 | TRBV5-1 | CASSFTVEQGAYGYTF
TRBJ2-5 | TRBV5-4 | CASNRDLTDWETQYF
TRBJ2-5 | TRBV2 | CASSVGGAETQYF
TRBJ1-1 | TRBV5-1 | CASSPTGGVGTEAFF
TRBJ1-1 | TRBV19 | CASSIGTGPVEAFF
TRBJ1-1 | TRBV13 | CASSSGGAPWATEAFF
TRBJ2-2 | TRBV15 | CATSRVQPGELFF
TRBJ2-7 | TRBV7-9 | CASSFPQAFDYEQYF
TRBJ1-3 | TRBV2 | CASSDVIRAPGNTIYF
TRBJ1-4 | TRBV30 | CAWSVRGAGEKLFF
TRBJ2-1 | TRBV5-4 | CASTLGSRVDNEQFF
TRBJ2-4 | TRBV7-2 | CASSSPDIQYF
TRBJ1-5 | TRBV9 | CASSPQQPPQHF
TRBJ1-2 | TRBV29-1 | CSVVGDFYGYTF
TRBJ2-1 | TRBV20-1 | CSATQRGEQFF
TRBJ1-1 | TRBV19 | CASSIRGRMEAFF
TRBJ2-5 | TRBV4-2 | CASSRGQGETQYF
TRBJ2-7 | TRBV6-5 | CASSRQRGDRYEQYF
TRBJ1-2 | TRBV2 | CASSEEHTSVYTF
TRBJ2-5 | TRBV19 | CASSPGGRMETQYF
TRBJ2-3 | TRBV2 | CASSEWGVGTDTQYF
TRBJ2-2 | TRBV10-3 | CAIRPLLDTGELFF
TRBJ2-7 | TRBV7-8 | CASGGSRGSSYEQYF
TRBJ1-1 | TRBV6-5 | CASTSSRGVEAFF
TRBJ1-1 | TRBV30 | CAWRGGVNTEAFF
TRBJ2-2 | TRBV11-2 | CASSLWGDTGELFF
TRBJ1-1 | TRBV20-1 | CSASYSGGRGTEAFF
TRBJ2-7 | TRBV28 | CASTKGPKYEQYF
TRBJ2-3 | TRBV5-1 | CASSSSGGPSTDTQYF
TRBJ1-2 | TRBV11-2 | CASSLGPGIGYTF
TRBJ2-7 | TRBV6-5 | CASSPDRGISYEQYF
TRBJ2-7 | TRBV2 | CAGFRGGSGGYEQYF
TRBJ1-4 | TRBV3-1/TRBV3-2 | CASGGEEDEKLFF
TRBJ1-2 | TRBV2 | CASARGTGRNYGYTF
TRBJ1-4 | TRBV4-1 | CASSLMRQGATNEKLFF
TRBJ2-7 | TRBV12-3/TRBV12-4 | CASSLSGKHEQYF
TRBJ2-3 | TRBV7-8 | CASSPRTSGDTDTQYF